The 26 T cell receptor beta chains reported below all come from one sample, sequenced in a study of Tregs in tolerant kidney transplant recipients (dated by TCRdb to the late 2010s). Libraries were made using the immunoSEQ multiplex PCR assay. TCRdb carries this immuneACCESS record with in-frame sequences only. Its versions omit some clonotypes, under half of them owing to an unresolved V gene in the studies checked, with the rest unexplained. The sample records about 22,000 clones, about 85% of which are singletons. The ten top clones hold roughly 25% of the sample. Interpreted using the paper, the time point label stands for: 6 months after combined kidney and bone marrow transplant. Transplants used related donors with nonmyeloablative bone marrow transplantation; mixed chimerism was transient in the human trials. The starting material was CD8+ T cells from blood (PBMCs), obtained 6 months after the transplant. These receptor sequences come from a human patient who received a combined kidney and bone marrow transplant. In patients who had a transplant, some T cells may come from the graft donor.

The chain is built from TRBV27 and TRBJ2-1, with 7 positions matching TRBD1. Germline CDR1 MNHEY, CDR2 SMNVEV (reference sequence). J gave up 0 bases and V 6 bases, and 5 bases lay outside the gene matches. The CDR3 loop spans 15 amino acids. The CDR3 DNA reads TGTGCCAGCAGGCAACAGGGGAGCTCCTACAATGAGCAGTTCTTC. Translated, it gives CASRQQGSSYNEQFF.

This sequence joins TRBV13 and TRBJ2-7; 7 nucleotides line up with TRBD2. Trimming cost V 0 bases and J 5 bases; bases outside gene matches: 10. The CDR3 has 16 amino acids. Per the germline V gene, CDR1 is PRHDT and CDR2 is FYEKMQ (reference sequence). CDR3 amino acids: CASSLGRGRLYDEQYF. The CDR3 bases are TGTGCCAGCAGCTTAGGCCGCGGGAGACTGTACGACGAGCAGTACTTC.

The chain recombines TRBV4-3 with TRBJ1-5; D is perhaps TRBD1 (6 bases). The V gene's germline CDR1 is LGHNA and CDR2 YSLEER. Trimming cost V 1 base and J 2 bases, with 15 bases left between them. The CDR3 totals 17 residues. CDR3 protein: CASSQVIQGEGNQPQHF. The CDR3 nucleotides read TGCGCCAGCAGCCAAGTAATACAGGGAGAGGGCAATCAGCCCCAGCATTTT.

This chain connects TRBV11-3 to TRBJ2-1; D might be TRBD1 (5 bases). Germline CDR1 and CDR2: SGHNT and YENEEA. The length of the CDR3 is 13 residues. Trimming removed 3 bases from V and 10 bases from J, with 13 bases in between. The CDR3 spells CASSLPRDSEQFF. The CDR3 DNA sequence: TGTGCCAGCAGCTTGCCGAGAGACAGCGAGCAGTTCTTC.

The chain has TRBV2 and TRBJ1-5; 7 nucleotides match TRBD1. Germline CDR1 and CDR2: SNHLY and FYNNEI. The CDR3 is 15 residues long. V trimming: 0 bases; J trimming: 5 bases; junction bases outside the gene matches: 4. The CDR3 region has the DNA TGTGCCAGCAGTGAAGCGACAGGGCCGGATCAGCCCCAGCATTTT. Its protein is CASSEATGPDQPQHF.

The CDR3, as DNA: TGTGCCAGCAGCTTAGATAAGGACAGGAGCTTCGCAGATACGCAGTATTTT. This translates into CASSLDKDRSFADTQYF. This chain connects TRBV7-6 to TRBJ2-3; TRBD1 agrees at 7 bases. CDR1 and CDR2 (germline): SGHVS, FNYEAQ. The CDR3 totals 17 residues. With 1 base clipped from V and 4 bases from J, the junction kept 11 bases outside the gene matches.

The chain joins TRBV5-6 to TRBJ2-5, with 12 bases identical to TRBD2. The V gene end was trimmed by 6 bases and the J gene end by 5 bases; junction bases not matched to a gene: 14. The CDR3 loop spans 17 amino acids. In germline, CDR1 is SGHDT, CDR2 YYEEEE. The CDR3 protein is CASTSLAGGTLRETQYF. In nucleotides, the CDR3 is TGTGCCAGCACCTCACTAGCGGGGGGCACGCTGCGCGAGACCCAGTACTTC.

This clone was found a few times. The chain carries TRBV4-3 and TRBJ2-7; 11 nucleotides line up with TRBD1. Germline V gene sequence: CDR1 LGHNA, CDR2 YSLEER. The CDR3 is 16 amino acids. The V and J ends lost 0 bases and 3 bases, in that order; junction bases with no gene match: 4. CDR3 sequence: CASSQDAGTGGYEQYF. The CDR3, as DNA: TGCGCCAGCAGCCAAGATGCCGGGACAGGGGGCTACGAGCAGTACTTC.

The V gene is TRBV9, the J gene TRBJ2-3; maybe TRBD2 (5 bases). The germline CDR1 and CDR2 sequences are SGDLS and YYNGEE. V was clipped by 3 bases and J by 0 bases, with 11 bases between them. CDR3 length equals 15 residues. CDR3 sequence: CASSASGSSTDTQYF. DNA of the CDR3: TGTGCCAGCAGCGCCTCGGGGTCAAGCACAGATACGCAGTATTTT.

The chain combines TRBV4-1 with TRBJ1-5; perhaps TRBD1 as D (6 bases). The CDR3 loop spans 17 amino acids. The V gene lost 4 bases and the J gene lost 1 base, with 17 bases spanning the gap. Germline CDR1 and CDR2: MGHRA and YSYEKL. The CDR3 loop is CASSPLGGRGSNQPQHF. In DNA, the CDR3 is TGCGCCAGCAGCCCACTTGGGGGCAGGGGCAGCAATCAGCCCCAGCATTTT.

This chain joins TRBV6-5 and TRBJ2-2, with 11 positions matching TRBD2. J lost 5 bases, V lost 7 bases, and 6 bases had no gene match. Germline V gene lookup returns CDR1 MNHEY and CDR2 SVGAGI. This CDR3 region has 15 residues. DNA for the CDR3: TGTGCCAGCACCATAGCGGGAGGGTTTACCGGGGAGCTGTTTTTT. It encodes CASTIAGGFTGELFF.

This rearrangement joins TRBV9 to TRBJ2-7; 7 positions agree with TRBD2. The germline gives CDR1 SGDLS, CDR2 YYNGEE. V shed 2 bases and J 2 bases; nucleotides not matched to a gene: 10. CDR3 size: 16 residues. CDR3 nucleotide sequence: TGTGCCAGCAGCGTGGGGGGAGGGGCTCCGACCTACGAGCAGTACTTC. Translating gives CASSVGGGAPTYEQYF.

This chain uses TRBV5-6 with TRBJ2-7; TRBD2 is a possible D gene (6 bases). V lost 3 bases and J lost 3, with 10 bases in between. The V gene's germline CDR1 is SGHDT and CDR2 YYEEEE. The CDR3 is 13 amino acids. CDR3 amino acids: CASSYGSSYEQYF. In DNA form, the CDR3 reads TGTGCCAGCAGCTACGGGAGTAGCTACGAGCAGTACTTC.

The V gene is TRBV29-1, the J gene TRBJ1-1; D gene unclear. CDR1 SQVTM and CDR2 ANQGSEA come from the germline V gene. Trimming took off 2 bases at V and 6 bases at J, with 10 bases between the two ends. The CDR3 is 12 amino acids. The CDR3 nucleotides are TGCAGCGTTGAAAATAATGGAGCTGAAGCTTTCTTT. Translation gives CSVENNGAEAFF.

The chain carries TRBV6-5 and TRBJ1-2; D gene ambiguous. Germline assignment: CDR1 MNHEY and CDR2 SVGAGI. Deletions cut 0 bases from V and 4 bases from J, with 6 bases between. The CDR3 is 13 amino acids. CDR3 amino acids: CASSYSRVYGYTF. CDR3 DNA: TGTGCCAGCAGTTACTCGAGGGTCTATGGCTACACCTTC.

This CDR3 is CASSRGLYTGELFF. CDR3 bases: TGTGCCAGCAGCCGGGGACTGTACACCGGGGAGCTGTTTTTT. The gene calls are TRBV13 and TRBJ2-2, with D perhaps TRBD2 (6 bases). Trimming removed 5 bases from V and 3 bases from J, with 10 bases in between. The CDR3 spans 14 residues. Germline V gene data show CDR1 as PRHDT and CDR2 as FYEKMQ (reference sequence). The entire variable domain, with the rest obtained from reference TRBV13 and TRBJ2-2, is as follows: AAGVIQSPRHLIKEKRETATLKCYPIPRHDTVYWYQQGPGQDPQFLISFYEKMQSDKGSIPDRFSAQQFSDYHSELNMSSLELGDSALYFCASSRGLYTGELFFGEGSRLTVL.

This chain connects TRBV27 to TRBJ1-4, with D maybe TRBD1 (5 bases). V was clipped by 1 base and J by 4 bases, with 10 bases between them. CDR1 and CDR2 from the germline V gene are MNHEY and SMNVEV (reference sequence). CDR3 size: 15 residues. The CDR3 protein is CASSLFVGLNEKLFF. The DNA for the CDR3 is TGTGCCAGCAGTTTATTTGTGGGACTTAATGAAAAACTGTTTTTT.

This clone was recorded only once. The chain links TRBV13 to TRBJ1-2; TRBD1 matches at 7 bases. Losses at the gene ends were 4 bases for V and 6 bases for J; bases not matched to a gene: 11. The germline gives CDR1 PRHDT, CDR2 FYEKMQ (reference sequence). This CDR3 contains 15 residues. The CDR3 protein is CASSSRLQGQDGYTF. CDR3 nucleotides: TGTGCCAGCAGCTCCCGATTACAGGGGCAGGATGGCTACACCTTC.

V and J are TRBV11-3 and TRBJ2-7; TRBD2 aligns across 9 bases. This CDR3 is built from 15 residues. J was trimmed by 3 bases and V by 3 bases; bases with no gene match: 6. Looked up from germline, CDR1 is SGHNT and CDR2 is YENEEA. CDR3 sequence: CASSFRTSVIYEQYF. In DNA, the CDR3 is TGTGCCAGCAGCTTTAGGACTAGCGTTATCTACGAGCAGTACTTC.

The chain links TRBV7-9 to TRBJ2-5; 7 bases map to TRBD1. The DNA end is more similar to TRBJ2-7, so the J call may be wrong. Looked up from germline, CDR1 is SEHNR and CDR2 is FQNEAQ (reference sequence). This CDR3 region has 15 residues. The CDR3 sequence: CASSSNRGRNYEQYF. CDR3 in DNA: TGTGCCAGCAGCTCCAACAGGGGAAGAAACTACGAGCAGTACTTC.

The genes are TRBV7-2 and TRBJ2-7, with 9 bases lining up with TRBD1. Trimming cost V 5 bases and J 7 bases; bases outside gene matches: 12. Germline V gene lookup returns CDR1 SGHTA and CDR2 FQGNSA. This CDR3 region has 15 residues. The CDR3 reads CASSTDRDRVGEQYF. The CDR3 coding sequence is TGTGCCAGCAGCACCGACCGGGACAGGGTGGGGGAGCAGTACTTC.

V gene TRBV5-1 combines with J gene TRBJ2-2; 7 bases are a match to TRBD2. CDR1 and CDR2 from the germline V gene are SGHRS and YFSETQ. The CDR3 is made up of 14 amino acids. J gave up 4 bases and V 4 bases, and 4 bases lay outside the gene matches. CDR3 nucleotides: TGCGCCAGCAGCGCTAGCGGCGTCACCGGGGAGCTGTTTTTT. Translation: CASSASGVTGELFF.

The V call is TRBV5-1, the J call TRBJ1-1; D perhaps matches TRBD1 (6 bases). Germline CDR1 is SGHRS and CDR2 is YFSETQ. Trimming left V 6 bases short and J 0 bases short, with 9 bases between. The CDR3 runs 13 residues. In DNA, the CDR3 is TGCGCCAGCATTGAGGGGGTGAACACTGAAGCTTTCTTT. It is translated as CASIEGVNTEAFF.

In its sample, this clone was seen a few times. V is TRBV7-9 and J is TRBJ2-3; TRBD2 matches 10 bases. V trimming: 2 bases; J trimming: 0 bases; junction bases outside the gene matches: 8. This CDR3 is 18 amino acids long. CDR1 SEHNR and CDR2 FQNEAQ come from the germline V gene (reference sequence). The CDR3 bases are TGTGCCAGCAGCTTAATGGGACTAGCGATTACTAGCACAGATACGCAGTATTTT. Translated, it gives CASSLMGLAITSTDTQYF.

This clone occurred a few times. J is TRBJ1-5 and V is TRBV19; tentative D call: TRBD1 (6 bases). V lost 0 bases to trimming and J lost 6 bases, with 9 bases between them. The length of the CDR3 is 14 residues. The V gene's germline CDR1 is LNHDA and CDR2 SQIVND (reference sequence). The CDR3 reads CASSIEGGGQPQHF. In DNA, the CDR3 is TGTGCCAGTAGTATAGAGGGAGGGGGTCAGCCCCAGCATTTT.

This sequence joins TRBV19 and TRBJ2-2, with TRBD2 identical over 16 bases. The CDR3 contains 21 residues. Germline CDR1 reads LNHDA; CDR2 reads SQIVND (reference sequence). J was trimmed by 1 base and V by 4 bases; bases with no gene match: 12. Here the CDR3 DNA reads TGTGCCAGTAGTACCCGGGATCCGGGACTAGCGGGGGGGAGGAACACCGGGGAGCTGTTTTTT. Its protein product is CASSTRDPGLAGGRNTGELFF.